The 27 T cell receptor beta chains below were found in one sample sequenced in a study of T cell repertoires in ileal Crohn's disease. TCRdb's table, derived via immunoSEQ multiplex PCR, lists solely in-frame clones and lacks some. The sample holds 15,000 to 20,000 clones, about 92% seen once. Sequences were obtained from ileal tissue. Receptors originate from an adult with Crohn's disease.

The V call is TRBV5-6, the J call TRBJ1-3; no reliable D call. Germline values: CDR1 SGHDT, CDR2 YYEEEE. This CDR3 is 16 amino acids long. V dropped 4 bases and J dropped 2 bases, with 16 bases sitting between them. CDR3 region: CASSQGPRGPGNTIYF. In nucleotides, the CDR3 is TGTGCCAGCAGCCAAGGGCCCCGAGGGCCTGGAAACACCATATATTTT. The full variable domain, with the rest looked up from reference TRBV5-6 and TRBJ1-3, is DAGVTQSPTHLIKTRGQQVTLRCSPKSGHDTVSWYQQALGQGPQFIFQYYEEEERQRGNFPDRFSGHQFPNYSSELNVNALLLGDSALYLCASSQGPRGPGNTIYFGEGSWLTVV.

Only one count was recorded for this clone. The genes are TRBV7-2 and TRBJ2-2, with 9 bases that match TRBD1. Germline values: CDR1 SGHTA, CDR2 FQGNSA. V shed 5 bases, J shed 5 bases, and the junction held 6 bases outside the gene matches. This CDR3 has 15 amino acids. The CDR3 region is CASSKTGGRTGELFF. For the CDR3, the DNA is TGTGCCAGCAGCAAGACAGGGGGGCGGACCGGGGAGCTGTTTTTT.

V and J are TRBV10-1 and TRBJ2-2; TRBD1 matches 9 bases. Germline values: CDR1 WNHNN, CDR2 SYGVQD (reference sequence). This CDR3 region has 18 residues. V dropped 10 bases and J dropped 4; count of bases not matched to a gene: 19. The CDR3 here is CATRPGDRVVLTTGELFF. Here the CDR3 DNA reads TGCGCCACCCGACCCGGGGACAGGGTAGTCTTAACCACCGGGGAGCTGTTTTTT.

The chain couples TRBV6-1 to TRBJ1-1; 7 positions agree with TRBD1. The CDR3 has 15 amino acids. Trimming cost V 2 bases and J 0 bases; bases outside gene matches: 3. The germline V gene has CDR1 MNHNS and CDR2 SASEGT. The CDR3 coding sequence is TGTGCCAGCAGTGAATATCAGGGGGTGAACACTGAAGCTTTCTTT. Its translation is CASSEYQGVNTEAFF.

The chain employs TRBV11-1 and TRBJ2-7, with D tentatively TRBD1 (5 bases). The V end was cut by 2 bases, the J end by 0 bases, with 11 bases between. The germline V gene has CDR1 SGHAT and CDR2 FQDESV (reference sequence). The CDR3 consists of 15 residues. CDR3 in DNA: TGTGCCAGCAGCTTAAAGGGGCGTAGCTCCTACGAGCAGTACTTC. It encodes CASSLKGRSSYEQYF.

V is TRBV27 and J is TRBJ1-1; TRBD1 matches 9 bases. Losses at the gene ends were 2 bases for V and 0 bases for J; bases not matched to a gene: 7. Looked up from germline, CDR1 is MNHEY and CDR2 is SMNVEV (reference sequence). The CDR3 has 17 amino acids. Here the CDR3 reads CASSLGGTGFLNTEAFF. As DNA, the CDR3 is TGTGCCAGCAGTTTAGGAGGGACAGGGTTCTTGAACACTGAAGCTTTCTTT.

The gene calls are TRBV5-5 and TRBJ2-1, with 7 bases identical to TRBD1. This CDR3 spans 14 amino acids. After removal of 4 bases from V and 5 bases from J, the junction contained 6 bases not matched to a gene. CDR1 and CDR2 (germline): SGHKS, YYEKEE (reference sequence). As DNA, the CDR3 is TGTGCCAGCAGCCCCGGCAGGGGGAACAATGAGCAGTTCTTC. Amino acids: CASSPGRGNNEQFF.

The CDR3 reads CASSARGIGPTGEKLFF. DNA for the CDR3: TGTGCCAGCAGTGCTCGGGGTATAGGCCCAACTGGTGAAAAACTGTTTTTT. V gene TRBV6-1 combines with J gene TRBJ1-4, with unresolved D. Germline CDR1 MNHNS, CDR2 SASEGT. CDR3 length: 17 amino acids. Between the trimmed V and J ends, which lost 4 bases and 7 bases, there was a span of 22 bases.

The chain uses TRBV2 and TRBJ2-1, with D possibly TRBD2 on 6 matching bases. Trimming pared 4 bases from V and 0 bases from J, leaving 10 bases between. CDR1 and CDR2 (germline): SNHLY, FYNNEI. The CDR3 has 15 amino acids. CDR3 bases: TGTGCCAGCAGTGTAGCGGAGTTCTCCTACAATGAGCAGTTCTTC. Its protein product is CASSVAEFSYNEQFF.

The chain joins TRBV10-2 to TRBJ2-4, with D hard to call. There are 14 residues in the CDR3. Germline V gene sequence: CDR1 WSHSY, CDR2 SAAADI. V was trimmed by 2 bases and J by 7 bases, leaving 12 bases between them. CDR3 in amino acids: CASSETRGHNIQYF. The DNA for the CDR3 is TGCGCCAGCAGTGAGACACGTGGTCACAACATTCAGTACTTC.

The CDR3 nucleotides read TGTGCCAGCTCCCAGGATGGAAACACCATATATTTT. Translated, it gives CASSQDGNTIYF. This chain joins TRBV27 and TRBJ1-3; D remains ambiguous. CDR1 is MNHEY, CDR2 SMNVEV, per germline (reference sequence). Between the trimmed V and J ends, which lost 8 bases and 3 bases, there was a span of 8 bases. CDR3 size: 12 residues.

The chain employs TRBV12-5 and TRBJ2-3, with a possible D match to TRBD1 (5 bases). In germline, CDR1 is LGHNT, CDR2 FRNRAP. The ends were cut back, 6 bases at V and 8 bases at J, with 12 bases in the middle. The CDR3 has 12 amino acids. CDR3 region: CASGTEGVTQYF. CDR3 sequence (DNA): TGTGCTAGTGGCACTGAAGGGGTTACGCAGTATTTT.

The chain combines TRBV7-3 with TRBJ2-1; 11 bases match TRBD2. V trimming: 5 bases; J trimming: 4 bases; junction bases outside the gene matches: 4. This CDR3 spans 15 amino acids. CDR1 SGHTA and CDR2 FQGTGA come from the germline V gene. The CDR3 DNA follows: TGTGCCAGCAGCCTAGCGGGGGGACTTTACAATGAGCAGTTCTTC. This codes for CASSLAGGLYNEQFF.

The chain links TRBV6-5 to TRBJ2-2; TRBD2 is a possible D gene (6 bases). Germline assignment: CDR1 MNHEY and CDR2 SVGAGI. This CDR3 has 12 amino acids. V lost 7 bases, J lost 4 bases, and 7 bases lay in between. CDR3 DNA sequence: TGTGCCAGCAACGGGGGCACCGGGGAGCTGTTTTTT. Translated, it gives CASNGGTGELFF.

The DNA for the CDR3 is TGTGCCAGCAGCAGCAGGGGGCTTTCCTACGAGCAGTACTTC. As protein: CASSSRGLSYEQYF. This sequence joins TRBV7-2 and TRBJ2-7; 8 nucleotides align to TRBD1. The J segment lost 1 base and the V segment lost 5 bases, leaving 4 bases of the junction unmatched. Germline CDR1 SGHTA, CDR2 FQGNSA. This CDR3 contains 14 residues. Using reference TRBV7-2 and TRBJ2-7 for the parts outside the CDR3, the full variable domain is GAGVSQSPSNKVTEKGKDVELRCDPISGHTALYWYRQSLGQGLEFLIYFQGNSAPDKSGLPSDRFSAERTGGSVSTLTIQRTQQEDSAVYLCASSSRGLSYEQYFGPGTRLTVT.

The rearrangement links TRBV7-2 to TRBJ1-5; unclear D gene. Trimming left V 2 bases short and J 3 bases short, with 8 bases between. CDR1 is SGHTA, CDR2 FQGNSA, per germline. This CDR3 spans 14 amino acids. The CDR3 sequence: CASSLTGSNQPQHF. The CDR3 DNA reads as TGTGCCAGCAGCTTAACCGGTTCCAATCAGCCCCAGCATTTT.

This clone was seen only once. This rearrangement joins TRBV9 to TRBJ2-2, with a possible D match to TRBD2 (5 bases). The CDR3 loop spans 15 amino acids. The V and J ends lost 0 bases and 3 bases respectively, with 9 bases between them. Per the germline V gene, CDR1 is SGDLS and CDR2 is YYNGEE. CDR3 DNA sequence: TGTGCCAGCAGCGTAGGAGGGTACGACACCGGGGAGCTGTTTTTT. Protein sequence: CASSVGGYDTGELFF.

The chain uses TRBV19 and TRBJ1-5; D possibly corresponds to TRBD1 (6 bases). V was shortened by 7 bases and J by 8 bases, with 15 bases between the two germline ends. The CDR3 covers 13 residues. Germline loops: CDR1 LNHDA, CDR2 SQIVND (reference sequence). The CDR3 is CASTHPAGEPQHF. The CDR3 nucleotides read TGTGCCAGTACCCATCCCGCAGGGGAGCCCCAGCATTTT.

This chain connects TRBV11-2 to TRBJ1-5; 8 nucleotides match TRBD1. The CDR3 sequence is 15 residues long. The germline CDR1 and CDR2 sequences are SGHAT and FQNNGV. Unmatched junction bases numbered 4, after V lost 4 bases and J lost 2 bases. CDR3 in amino acids: CASSSDRGGNQPQHF. DNA of the CDR3: TGTGCCAGCAGCTCCGACAGGGGAGGCAATCAGCCCCAGCATTTT.

The CDR3 loop is CASSVAGGGGELFF. The CDR3 DNA is TGCGCCAGCAGTGTGGCGGGGGGAGGCGGGGAGCTGTTTTTT. The chain is built from TRBV10-2 and TRBJ2-2; TRBD2 aligns across 8 bases. The CDR3 loop spans 14 amino acids. Per the germline V gene, CDR1 is WSHSY and CDR2 is SAAADI. Trimming at V came to 4 bases and at J to 7 bases, leaving 5 bases not matched to a gene.

The chain has TRBV30 and TRBJ1-1, with unresolved D. The ends were cut back, 2 bases at V and 5 bases at J, with 9 bases in the middle. Germline assignment: CDR1 GTSNPN and CDR2 SVGIG (reference sequence). This CDR3 region has 12 residues. The CDR3 DNA reads TGTGCCTGGAGTAGGCGGAATACTGAAGCTTTCTTT. This gives the protein CAWSRRNTEAFF.

This clone has just one count. The chain is built from TRBV7-6 and TRBJ2-3, with 9 bases that match TRBD2. The V segment lost 4 bases and the J segment 3 bases; nucleotides outside the gene matches: 5. The length of the CDR3 is 15 residues. The germline CDR1 and CDR2 sequences are SGHVS and FNYEAQ. CDR3: CASSSRLADTDTQYF. The CDR3 coding sequence is TGTGCCAGCAGCTCCCGACTAGCGGATACAGATACGCAGTATTTT.

This chain links TRBV2 with TRBJ1-3, with D perhaps TRBD1 (5 bases). Germline V gene sequence: CDR1 SNHLY, CDR2 FYNNEI. V lost 4 bases to trimming and J lost 0 bases, with 13 bases between them. The CDR3 totals 16 residues. CDR3 in amino acids: CASSVLQVLSGNTIYF. Written as DNA, the CDR3 is TGTGCCAGCAGTGTCCTACAGGTCCTCTCTGGAAACACCATATATTTT.

In DNA, the CDR3 is TGCGCCAGCAGCCAAGACCCTCTGGCGGGGGGAACTGAAGCTTTCTTT. Protein: CASSQDPLAGGTEAFF. This chain connects TRBV4-3 to TRBJ1-1; D may be TRBD1 (5 bases). Between the trimmed V and J ends, which lost 0 bases and 5 bases, there was a span of 16 bases. The CDR3 is 16 amino acids. Germline values: CDR1 LGHNA, CDR2 YSLEER.

CDR3 DNA sequence: TGTGCCAGCAGCGTAGCGGGGGGCACAGATACGCAGTATTTT. This gives the protein CASSVAGGTDTQYF. The chain employs TRBV6-1 and TRBJ2-3, with 9 bases aligning to TRBD2. The CDR3 extends over 14 amino acids. J gave up 1 base and V 6 bases, and 2 bases lay outside the gene matches. Germline V gene lookup returns CDR1 MNHNS and CDR2 SASEGT.

This CDR3 reads CASRSYSRSYNEQFF. The CDR3, as DNA: TGTGCCAGCAGGTCCTACTCGCGCTCCTACAATGAGCAGTTCTTC. The genes are TRBV6-5 and TRBJ2-1; no clear D. Per the germline V gene, CDR1 is MNHEY and CDR2 is SVGAGI. The CDR3 is 15 amino acids. With 6 bases removed from V and 0 bases from J, the gap between germline ends came to 12 bases.

The chain recombines TRBV4-1 with TRBJ2-1; 7 nucleotides line up with TRBD2. Germline V gives CDR1 MGHRA, CDR2 YSYEKL. The CDR3 length is 15 residues. V lost 2 bases, J lost 2 bases, and 3 bases stayed unmatched. CDR3 sequence: CASSQMGLPYNEQFF. The CDR3 nucleotides are TGCGCCAGCAGCCAAATGGGACTACCCTACAATGAGCAGTTCTTC.